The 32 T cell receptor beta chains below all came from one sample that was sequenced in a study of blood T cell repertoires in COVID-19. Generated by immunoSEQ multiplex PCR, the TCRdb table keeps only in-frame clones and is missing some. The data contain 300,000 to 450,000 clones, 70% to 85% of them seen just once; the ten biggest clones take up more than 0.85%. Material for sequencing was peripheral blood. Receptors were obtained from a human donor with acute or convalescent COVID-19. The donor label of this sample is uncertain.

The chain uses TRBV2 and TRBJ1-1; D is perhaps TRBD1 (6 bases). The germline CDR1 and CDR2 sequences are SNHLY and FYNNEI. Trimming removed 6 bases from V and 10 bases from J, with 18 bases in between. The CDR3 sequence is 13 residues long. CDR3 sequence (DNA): TGTGCCAGCAGGCAGCCGGGAGGCAGGGGAGCTTTCTTT. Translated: CASRQPGGRGAFF.

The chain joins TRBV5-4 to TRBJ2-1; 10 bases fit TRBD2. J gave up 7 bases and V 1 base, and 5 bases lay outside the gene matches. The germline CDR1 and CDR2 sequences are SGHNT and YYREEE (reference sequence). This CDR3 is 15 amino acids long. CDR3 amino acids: CASSLTSGVGNEQFF. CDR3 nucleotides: TGTGCCAGCAGCTTGACTAGCGGGGTAGGGAATGAGCAGTTCTTC.

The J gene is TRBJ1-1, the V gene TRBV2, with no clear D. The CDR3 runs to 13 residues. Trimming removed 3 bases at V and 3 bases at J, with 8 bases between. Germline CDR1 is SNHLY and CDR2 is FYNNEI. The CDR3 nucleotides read TGTGCCAGCAGTGAGGCATCCCACACTGAAGCTTTCTTT. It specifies CASSEASHTEAFF.

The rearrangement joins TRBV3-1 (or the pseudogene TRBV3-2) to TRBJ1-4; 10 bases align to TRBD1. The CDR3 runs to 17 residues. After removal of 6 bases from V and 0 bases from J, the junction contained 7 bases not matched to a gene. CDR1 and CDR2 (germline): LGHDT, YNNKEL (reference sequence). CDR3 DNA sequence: TGTGCCAGCAGGGATTCGGGACAGGGGACAACTAATGAAAAACTGTTTTTT. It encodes CASRDSGQGTTNEKLFF.

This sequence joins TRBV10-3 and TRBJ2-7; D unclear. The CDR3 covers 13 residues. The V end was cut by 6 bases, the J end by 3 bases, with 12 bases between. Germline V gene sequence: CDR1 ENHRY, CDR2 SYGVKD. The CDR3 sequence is CAIRGDSNYEQYF. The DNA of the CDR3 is TGTGCCATCAGAGGTGACTCCAACTACGAGCAGTACTTC.

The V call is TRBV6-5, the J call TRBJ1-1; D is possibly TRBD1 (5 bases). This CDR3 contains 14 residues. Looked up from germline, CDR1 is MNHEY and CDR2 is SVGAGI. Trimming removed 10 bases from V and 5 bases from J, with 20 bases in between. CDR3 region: CAILWQGELTEAFF. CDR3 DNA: TGTGCCATTTTATGGCAGGGTGAATTAACTGAAGCTTTCTTT.

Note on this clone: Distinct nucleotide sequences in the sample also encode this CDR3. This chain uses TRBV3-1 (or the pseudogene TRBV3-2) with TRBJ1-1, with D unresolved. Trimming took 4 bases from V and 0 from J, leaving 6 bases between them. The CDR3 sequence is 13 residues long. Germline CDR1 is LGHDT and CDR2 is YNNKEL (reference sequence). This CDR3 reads CASSPLMNTEAFF. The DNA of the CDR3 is TGTGCCAGCAGCCCACTGATGAACACTGAAGCTTTCTTT.

The CDR3 loop is CASSIVAGKSYGYTF. The CDR3 DNA reads as TGTGCCAGTAGTATAGTCGCAGGGAAGAGCTATGGCTACACCTTC. The chain employs TRBV19 and TRBJ1-2, with D perhaps TRBD1 (5 bases). Germline assignment: CDR1 LNHDA and CDR2 SQIVND (reference sequence). V dropped 1 base and J dropped 4 bases, with 13 bases sitting between them. CDR3 length equals 15 residues.

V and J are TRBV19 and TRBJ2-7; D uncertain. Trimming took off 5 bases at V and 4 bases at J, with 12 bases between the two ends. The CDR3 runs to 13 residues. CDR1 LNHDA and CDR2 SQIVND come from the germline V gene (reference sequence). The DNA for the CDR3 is TGTGCCAGTAGTTTCACCCCAGGATACGAGCAGTACTTC. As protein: CASSFTPGYEQYF.

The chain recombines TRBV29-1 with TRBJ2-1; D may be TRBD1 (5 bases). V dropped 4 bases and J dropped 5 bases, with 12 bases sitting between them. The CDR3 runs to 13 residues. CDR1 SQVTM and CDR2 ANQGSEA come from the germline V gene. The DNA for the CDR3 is TGCAGCGTTGGACAGAGTTCCAACAATGAGCAGTTCTTC. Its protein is CSVGQSSNNEQFF.

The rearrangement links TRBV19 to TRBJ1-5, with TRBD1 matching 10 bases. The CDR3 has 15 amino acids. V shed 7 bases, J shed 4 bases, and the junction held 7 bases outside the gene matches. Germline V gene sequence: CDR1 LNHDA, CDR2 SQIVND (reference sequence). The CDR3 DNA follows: TGTGCCAGTATCGAAGGACAGGGGGTAAATCAGCCCCAGCATTTT. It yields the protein CASIEGQGVNQPQHF.

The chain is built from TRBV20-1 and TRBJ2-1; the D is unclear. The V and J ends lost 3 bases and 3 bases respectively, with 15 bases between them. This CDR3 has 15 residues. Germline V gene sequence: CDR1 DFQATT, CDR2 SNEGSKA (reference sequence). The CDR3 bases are TGCAGTGCTAGTGGGTTGGTGGCTGTCTACAATGAGCAGTTCTTC. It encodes CSASGLVAVYNEQFF.

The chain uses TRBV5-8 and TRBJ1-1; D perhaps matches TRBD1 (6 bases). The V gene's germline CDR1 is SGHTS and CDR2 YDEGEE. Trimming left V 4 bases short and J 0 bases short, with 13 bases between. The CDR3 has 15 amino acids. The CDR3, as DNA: TGTGCCAGCAGCGTAGACAGGAGACTGAACACTGAAGCTTTCTTT. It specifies CASSVDRRLNTEAFF.

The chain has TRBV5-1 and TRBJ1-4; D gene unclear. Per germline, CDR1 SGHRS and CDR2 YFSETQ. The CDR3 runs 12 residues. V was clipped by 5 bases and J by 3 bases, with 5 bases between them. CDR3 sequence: CASRQPNEKLFF. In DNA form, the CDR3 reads TGCGCCAGCAGACAGCCTAATGAAAAACTGTTTTTT.

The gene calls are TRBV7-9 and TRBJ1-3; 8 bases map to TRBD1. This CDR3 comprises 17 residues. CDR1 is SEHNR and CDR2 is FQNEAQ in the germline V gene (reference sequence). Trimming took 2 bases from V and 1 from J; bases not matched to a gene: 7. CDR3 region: CASSLRTGTSSGNTIYF. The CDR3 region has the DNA TGTGCCAGCAGCTTAAGGACAGGGACAAGTTCTGGAAACACCATATATTTT.

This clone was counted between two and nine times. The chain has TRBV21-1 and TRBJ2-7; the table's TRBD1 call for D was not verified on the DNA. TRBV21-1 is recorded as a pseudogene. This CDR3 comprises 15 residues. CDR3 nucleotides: TGTGCCAGCAGCAAAGGACAGGGGGAGTCCTACGAGCAGTACTTC. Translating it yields CASSKGQGESYEQYF.

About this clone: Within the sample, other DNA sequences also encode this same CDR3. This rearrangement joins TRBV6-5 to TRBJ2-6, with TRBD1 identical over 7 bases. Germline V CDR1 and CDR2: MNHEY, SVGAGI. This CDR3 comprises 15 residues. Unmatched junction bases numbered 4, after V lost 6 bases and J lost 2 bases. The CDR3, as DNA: TGTGCCAGCAGGACCACAGGGGCTGGGGCCAACGTCCTGACTTTC. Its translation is CASRTTGAGANVLTF.

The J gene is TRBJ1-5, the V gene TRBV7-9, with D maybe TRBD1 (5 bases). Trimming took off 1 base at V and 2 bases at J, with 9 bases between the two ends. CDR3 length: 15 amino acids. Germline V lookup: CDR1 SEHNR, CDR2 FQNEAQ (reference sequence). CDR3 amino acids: CASSLGGTRNQPQHF. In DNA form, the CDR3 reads TGTGCCAGCAGCTTAGGGGGGACTCGCAATCAGCCCCAGCATTTT.

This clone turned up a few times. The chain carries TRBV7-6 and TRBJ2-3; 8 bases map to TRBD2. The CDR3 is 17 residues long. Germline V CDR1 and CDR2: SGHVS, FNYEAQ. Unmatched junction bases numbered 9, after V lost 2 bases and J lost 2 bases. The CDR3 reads CASSLNGLAANTDTQYF. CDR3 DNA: TGTGCCAGCAGCTTAAACGGACTAGCAGCAAACACAGATACGCAGTATTTT.

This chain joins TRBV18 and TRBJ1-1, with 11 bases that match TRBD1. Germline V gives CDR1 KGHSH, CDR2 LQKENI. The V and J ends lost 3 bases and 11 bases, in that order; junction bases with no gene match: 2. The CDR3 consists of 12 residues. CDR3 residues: CASSPGQGGAFF. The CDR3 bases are TGTGCCAGCTCACCGGGACAGGGGGGGGCTTTCTTT.

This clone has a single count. CDR3 in DNA: TGTGCCAGCAGCGCCTACAGGGGCTCTGGGGCCAACGTCCTGACTTTC. Its protein product is CASSAYRGSGANVLTF. The V gene is TRBV5-4, the J gene TRBJ2-6; 7 bases are shared with TRBD1. This CDR3 is 16 amino acids long. Germline CDR1 and CDR2: SGHNT and YYREEE (reference sequence). V lost 4 bases and J lost 0; bases outside the gene matches: 4.

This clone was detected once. The CDR3 region is CASTLRQGTGNTEAFF. CDR3 DNA: TGTGCCAGTACGCTAAGACAGGGTACGGGGAACACTGAAGCTTTCTTT. V gene TRBV19 combines with J gene TRBJ1-1, with 7 bases lining up with TRBD1. Germline assignment: CDR1 LNHDA and CDR2 SQIVND (reference sequence). Trimming removed 7 bases from V and 1 base from J; junction bases left unmatched: 12. The CDR3 spans 16 residues.

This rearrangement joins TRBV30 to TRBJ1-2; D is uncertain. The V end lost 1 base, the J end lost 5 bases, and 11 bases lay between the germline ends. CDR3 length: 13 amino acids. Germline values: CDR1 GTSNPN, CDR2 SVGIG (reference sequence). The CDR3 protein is CAWSAGNLYGYTF. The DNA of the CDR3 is TGTGCCTGGAGTGCCGGGAACTTATATGGCTACACCTTC.

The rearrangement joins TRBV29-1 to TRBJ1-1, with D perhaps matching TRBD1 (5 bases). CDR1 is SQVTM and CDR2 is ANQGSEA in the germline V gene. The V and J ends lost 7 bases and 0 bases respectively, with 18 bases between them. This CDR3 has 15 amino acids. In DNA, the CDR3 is TGCAGCGCCCCCCCCCTTCCAGGGATGAACACTGAAGCTTTCTTT. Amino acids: CSAPPLPGMNTEAFF.

As DNA, the CDR3 is TGTGCCAGTCGGAAGGCAGGGGGGAGAGGCTACACCTTC. It is translated as CASRKAGGRGYTF. The V gene is TRBV12-3 or TRBV12-4, the J gene TRBJ1-2; 7 bases agree with TRBD1. The CDR3 is made up of 13 amino acids. The junction had 12 bases not matched to a gene; V was cut back by 9 bases and J by 8 bases.

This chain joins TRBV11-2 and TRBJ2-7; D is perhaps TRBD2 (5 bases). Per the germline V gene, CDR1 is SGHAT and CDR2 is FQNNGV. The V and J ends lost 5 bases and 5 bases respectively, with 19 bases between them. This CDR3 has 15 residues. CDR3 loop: CASSALVLSSHEQYF. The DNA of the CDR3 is TGTGCCAGCAGCGCACTAGTTTTATCGTCCCACGAGCAGTACTTC.

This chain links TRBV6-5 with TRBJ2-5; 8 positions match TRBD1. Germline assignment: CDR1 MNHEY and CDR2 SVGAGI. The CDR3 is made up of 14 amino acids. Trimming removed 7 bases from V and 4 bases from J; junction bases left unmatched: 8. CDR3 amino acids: CASTQRQGSETQYF. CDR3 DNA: TGTGCCAGCACCCAGCGACAGGGGTCAGAGACCCAGTACTTC.

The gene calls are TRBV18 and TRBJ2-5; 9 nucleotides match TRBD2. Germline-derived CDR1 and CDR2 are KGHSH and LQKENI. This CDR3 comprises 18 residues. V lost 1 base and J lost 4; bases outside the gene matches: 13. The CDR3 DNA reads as TGTGCCAGCTCACCACAGACCGGCGGGAGGGCCTCGGGAGAGACCCAGTACTTC. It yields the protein CASSPQTGGRASGETQYF.

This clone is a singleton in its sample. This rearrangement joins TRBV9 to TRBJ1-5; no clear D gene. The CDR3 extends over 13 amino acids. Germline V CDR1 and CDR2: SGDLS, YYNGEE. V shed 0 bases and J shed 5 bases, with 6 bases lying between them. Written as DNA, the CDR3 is TGTGCCAGCAGCGTAGTTCCGGATCAGCCCCAGCATTTT. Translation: CASSVVPDQPQHF.

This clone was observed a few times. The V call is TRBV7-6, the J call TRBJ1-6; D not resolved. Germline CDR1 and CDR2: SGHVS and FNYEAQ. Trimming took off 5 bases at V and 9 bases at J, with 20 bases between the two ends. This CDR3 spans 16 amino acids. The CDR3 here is CASSLLRGQDSSPLHF. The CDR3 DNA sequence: TGTGCCAGCAGCCTCTTGAGAGGGCAAGATAGTTCACCCCTCCACTTT.

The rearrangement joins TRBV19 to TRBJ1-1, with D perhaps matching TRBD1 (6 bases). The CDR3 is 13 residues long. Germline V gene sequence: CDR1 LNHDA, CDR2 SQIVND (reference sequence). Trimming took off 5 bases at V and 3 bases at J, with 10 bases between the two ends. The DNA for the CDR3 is TGTGCCAGTAGTGCGAAGGGGGACACTGAAGCTTTCTTT. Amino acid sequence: CASSAKGDTEAFF.

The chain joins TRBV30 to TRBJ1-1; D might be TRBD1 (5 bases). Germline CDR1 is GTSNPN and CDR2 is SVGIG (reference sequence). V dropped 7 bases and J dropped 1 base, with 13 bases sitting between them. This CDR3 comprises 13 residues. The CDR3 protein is CASGHSGNTEAFF. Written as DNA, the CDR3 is TGTGCCTCAGGACACTCGGGGAACACTGAAGCTTTCTTT.